The 29 T cell receptor beta chains below were found in one sample sequenced in a study of cytomegalovirus exposure and HLA in healthy donors. The primer mix had 60 Vbeta and 13 Jbeta primers. TCRdb's copy holds only in-frame clones and misses some; the assay was immunoSEQ multiplex PCR. The table records 60,000 or so clones, roughly 73% of them present only once. The sequencing sample was made of PBMCs. All receptors derive from a woman between 40 and 50 years old in good health and CMV-seropositive.

The rearrangement links TRBV4-1 to TRBJ1-5; no definite D call. Germline V gene sequence: CDR1 MGHRA, CDR2 YSYEKL. The V and J ends lost 0 bases and 0 bases respectively, with 15 bases between them. The CDR3 loop spans 18 amino acids. The CDR3 coding sequence is TGCGCCAGCAGCCAAGATCAAGCCCTTAGTTCTAGCAATCAGCCCCAGCATTTT. Translating gives CASSQDQALSSSNQPQHF.

J is TRBJ2-3 and V is TRBV7-2, with 8 bases identical to TRBD2. The CDR3 covers 15 residues. With V trimmed by 2 bases and J by 2 bases, 3 bases remained unmatched. The germline V gene encodes CDR1 SGHTA and CDR2 FQGNSA. CDR3: CASSLRGGFTDTQYF. The CDR3, as DNA: TGTGCCAGCAGCTTACGGGGGGGCTTCACAGATACGCAGTATTTT.

The CDR3 DNA reads TGTGCCAGCAGTTACTCTAGGAGTGGTACGCAGTATTTT. Encoded protein: CASSYSRSGTQYF. V and J are TRBV6-6 and TRBJ2-3; unclear D gene. CDR3 length equals 13 residues. Trimming removed 0 bases from V and 8 bases from J, with 9 bases in between. Germline V lookup: CDR1 MNHNY, CDR2 SVGAGI (reference sequence).

This clone was counted a few times. V is TRBV11-3 and J is TRBJ2-4; 7 nucleotides match TRBD1. There are 14 residues in the CDR3. Trimming took 11 bases from V and 9 from J; bases not matched to a gene: 16. Looked up from germline, CDR1 is SGHNT and CDR2 is YENEEA. The CDR3 sequence: CAVTSTGDRGIQYF. The CDR3 DNA reads as TGTGCCGTAACATCAACAGGGGATAGGGGCATTCAGTACTTC.

The chain is built from TRBV11-2 and TRBJ2-6, with a weak D call TRBD1 (6 bases). The CDR3 spans 17 residues. The V gene's germline CDR1 is SGHAT and CDR2 FQNNGV. V dropped 5 bases and J dropped 3 bases, with 17 bases sitting between them. Written as DNA, the CDR3 is TGTGCCAGCAGCGCCCAACAGGGAAAGGGTGGGGCCAACGTCCTGACTTTC. This codes for CASSAQQGKGGANVLTF.

The V gene is TRBV5-6, the J gene TRBJ1-5; 9 bases are a match to TRBD1. The germline gives CDR1 SGHDT, CDR2 YYEEEE. After removal of 3 bases from V and 4 bases from J, the junction contained 8 bases not matched to a gene. The CDR3 contains 16 residues. The CDR3 nucleotides are TGTGCCAGCAGCTCTAAGAACAGGGGGCCGAATCAGCCCCAGCATTTT. This encodes CASSSKNRGPNQPQHF.

The J gene is TRBJ2-1, the V gene TRBV18; no clear D gene. Trimming cost V 0 bases and J 11 bases, with 11 bases left between them. The CDR3 covers 13 residues. Per the germline V gene, CDR1 is KGHSH and CDR2 is LQKENI. The CDR3 loop is CASSPPSARQQFF. CDR3 coding DNA: TGTGCCAGCTCACCACCGTCGGCTAGACAGCAGTTCTTC. The entire variable domain, with the rest obtained from reference TRBV18 and TRBJ2-1, is as follows: NAGVMQNPRHLVRRRGQEARLRCSPMKGHSHVYWYRQLPEEGLKFMVYLQKENIIDESGMPKERFSAEFPKEGPSILRIQQVVRGDSAAYFCASSPPSARQQFFGPGTRLTVL.

This clone was seen more than once but under ten times. This sequence joins TRBV19 and TRBJ2-4; 7 bases agree with TRBD1. Germline CDR1 is LNHDA and CDR2 is SQIVND (reference sequence). V lost 0 bases and J lost 0; bases outside the gene matches: 5. There are 17 residues in the CDR3. The CDR3 region is CASSIEGTALAKNIQYF. CDR3 DNA sequence: TGTGCCAGTAGTATAGAGGGGACAGCACTAGCCAAAAACATTCAGTACTTC.

This clone was seen a few times. The chain carries TRBV29-1 and TRBJ1-2; 9 positions agree with TRBD1. Trimming cost V 7 bases and J 9 bases; bases outside gene matches: 6. Germline V CDR1 and CDR2: SQVTM, ANQGSEA. This CDR3 is 11 amino acids long. The CDR3 coding sequence is TGCAGCGCCGGGACAGGGCTAAGCTACACCTTC. Its translation is CSAGTGLSYTF.

As regards this clone: An end of the junction does not agree with germline; a read error may underlie this. The chain uses TRBV7-9 and TRBJ1-5; D is unresolved. This CDR3 is 13 amino acids long. Germline CDR1 reads SEHNR; CDR2 reads FQNEAQ (reference sequence). As DNA, the CDR3 is TGTTCCAGCAGCTTAGTCGGGTTCCAGCCCCAGCATTTT. Its protein is CSSSLVGFQPQHF.

This clone was counted between two and nine times. This sample includes further DNA sequences coding for the same CDR3. V gene TRBV4-3 combines with J gene TRBJ2-1; D remains unclear. This CDR3 has 15 amino acids. The V gene lost 0 bases and the J gene lost 1 base, with 7 bases spanning the gap. Germline V gene data show CDR1 as LGHNA and CDR2 as YSLEER. CDR3 sequence: CASSQDPRSYNEQFF. The CDR3 DNA is TGCGCCAGCAGCCAAGATCCTAGATCCTACAATGAGCAGTTCTTC.

The chain links TRBV5-5 to TRBJ2-2; weak D call: TRBD1 (5 bases). The CDR3 contains 16 residues. V lost 0 bases to trimming and J lost 1 base, with 10 bases between them. The V gene's germline CDR1 is SGHKS and CDR2 YYEKEE (reference sequence). The CDR3 spells CASSLEGRVNTGELFF. The CDR3 DNA reads as TGTGCCAGCAGCTTGGAGGGCAGGGTGAACACCGGGGAGCTGTTTTTT.

The genes are TRBV15 and TRBJ2-1, with a weak D call TRBD2 (7 bases). The germline V gene encodes CDR1 LNHNV and CDR2 YYDKDF (reference sequence). Trimming removed 7 bases at V and 7 bases at J, with 17 bases between. The CDR3 contains 14 residues. The CDR3 protein is CATMLGGAGNEQFF. CDR3 coding DNA: TGTGCCACCATGCTGGGGGGGGCGGGTAATGAGCAGTTCTTC.

The V call is TRBV5-6, the J call TRBJ2-4; 7 bases match TRBD1. This CDR3 has 15 residues. The V gene end was trimmed by 4 bases and the J gene end by 4 bases; junction bases not matched to a gene: 8. The germline V gene has CDR1 SGHDT and CDR2 YYEEEE. The CDR3 coding sequence is TGTGCCAGCAGCAGATTAGACAGGGCGAAAAACATTCAGTACTTC. Translation: CASSRLDRAKNIQYF.

The V call is TRBV6-5, the J call TRBJ1-5; possibly TRBD1 for D (5 bases). Germline CDR1 MNHEY, CDR2 SVGAGI. CDR3 length: 15 amino acids. With 5 bases removed from V and 0 bases from J, the gap between germline ends came to 11 bases. The CDR3 DNA reads TGTGCCAGCAGTCCCCGGAGGGGTAGCAATCAGCCCCAGCATTTT. Its translation: CASSPRRGSNQPQHF.

The V call is TRBV5-1, the J call TRBJ1-3; D is undetermined. The germline V and J ends were trimmed by 3 bases and 2 bases, with 18 bases remaining between them. Germline V CDR1 and CDR2: SGHRS, YFSETQ. The CDR3 is 17 amino acids. CDR3 nucleotides: TGCGCCAGCAGCTCGGGAACGGGCTTCGTGGCTGGAAACACCATATATTTT. It specifies CASSSGTGFVAGNTIYF.

The CDR3 DNA reads as TGTGCCAGCAGCCCGACAGGGACTGGAAACACCATATATTTT. Translation gives CASSPTGTGNTIYF. The rearrangement joins TRBV28 to TRBJ1-3; 7 bases are a match to TRBD1. This CDR3 region has 14 residues. J gave up 2 bases and V 6 bases, and 4 bases lay outside the gene matches. CDR1 MDHEN and CDR2 SYDVKM come from the germline V gene.

This chain connects TRBV7-9 to TRBJ1-6; a weak D match, TRBD1 (5 bases). V was trimmed by 5 bases and J by 6 bases, leaving 17 bases between them. CDR3 length equals 16 residues. CDR1 is SEHNR, CDR2 FQNEAQ, per germline (reference sequence). The CDR3 DNA sequence: TGTGCCAGCAGCCCAAGGTGCGGGGCGATTAATTCACCCCTCCACTTT. Its protein is CASSPRCGAINSPLHF.

The rearrangement links TRBV11-3 to TRBJ1-2, with D unresolved. This CDR3 comprises 13 residues. CDR1 SGHNT and CDR2 YENEEA come from the germline V gene. Trimming cost V 1 base and J 8 bases, with 11 bases left between them. The CDR3 spells CASSLGGYGGYTF. As DNA, the CDR3 is TGTGCCAGCAGCTTAGGAGGGTACGGAGGCTACACCTTC.

This clone has only a few counts. The rearrangement uses TRBV5-1 and TRBJ2-1; D unclear. Germline V lookup: CDR1 SGHRS, CDR2 YFSETQ. The CDR3 covers 14 residues. Trimming shortened V by 4 bases and J by 7 bases, and 15 bases separated the two germline ends. CDR3 DNA: TGCGCCAGCAGCACCCCGGGTGCTAAAAATGAGCAGTTCTTC. Translation gives CASSTPGAKNEQFF.

The V call is TRBV10-3, the J call TRBJ1-5; D gene ambiguous. This CDR3 spans 12 amino acids. With 4 bases removed from V and 2 bases from J, the gap between germline ends came to 3 bases. Germline loops: CDR1 ENHRY, CDR2 SYGVKD. The CDR3 is CAISAGNQPQHF. In nucleotides, the CDR3 is TGTGCCATCAGTGCGGGCAATCAGCCCCAGCATTTT.

The chain carries TRBV9 and TRBJ2-3, with TRBD1 identical over 8 bases. The CDR3 is 15 amino acids. In germline, CDR1 is SGDLS, CDR2 YYNGEE. V shed 0 bases and J 4 bases; nucleotides not matched to a gene: 4. CDR3 nucleotides: TGTGCCAGCAGCGTAGGGACAGGGTCGGCAGATACGCAGTATTTT. It is translated as CASSVGTGSADTQYF.

The chain uses TRBV2 and TRBJ2-1; a possible D gene is TRBD2 (6 bases). V was trimmed by 6 bases and J by 9 bases, leaving 18 bases between them. The CDR3 runs 14 residues. Germline-derived CDR1 and CDR2 are SNHLY and FYNNEI. CDR3 DNA: TGTGCCAGCAGAAAGGGAGGTAGTTGGGGTGAGCAGTTCTTC. This gives the protein CASRKGGSWGEQFF. Together with reference TRBV2 and TRBJ2-1, the CDR3 gives the full variable domain: EPEVTQTPSHQVTQMGQEVILRCVPISNHLYFYWYRQILGQKVEFLVSFYNNEISEKSEIFDDQFSVERPDGSNFTLKIRSTKLEDSAMYFCASRKGGSWGEQFFGPGTRLTVL.

This clone has a handful of counts. The V call is TRBV2, the J call TRBJ2-1; 9 bases map to TRBD2. Trimming cost V 1 base and J 7 bases; bases outside gene matches: 8. The CDR3 is 16 amino acids. Germline V gene sequence: CDR1 SNHLY, CDR2 FYNNEI. The CDR3 is CASSEVRLAVYNEQFF. The CDR3 coding sequence is TGTGCCAGCAGTGAAGTTAGACTAGCGGTTTATAATGAGCAGTTCTTC. Full variable domain (outside the CDR3, taken from reference TRBV2 and TRBJ2-1): EPEVTQTPSHQVTQMGQEVILRCVPISNHLYFYWYRQILGQKVEFLVSFYNNEISEKSEIFDDQFSVERPDGSNFTLKIRSTKLEDSAMYFCASSEVRLAVYNEQFFGPGTRLTVL.

This clone came up a few times. The chain is built from TRBV5-1 and TRBJ2-3; 12 bases are shared with TRBD2. Germline-derived CDR1 and CDR2 are SGHRS and YFSETQ. The CDR3 spans 16 residues. The V gene end was trimmed by 2 bases and the J gene end by 3 bases; junction bases not matched to a gene: 4. CDR3 nucleotide sequence: TGCGCCAGCAGCTTAGGGGGGACTAGCGGGACAGATACGCAGTATTTT. The encoded protein is CASSLGGTSGTDTQYF.

This clone was observed a single time. The genes are TRBV9 and TRBJ1-1; 9 bases match TRBD1. The CDR3 is 16 residues long. The V segment lost 4 bases and the J segment 3 bases; nucleotides outside the gene matches: 10. Germline assignment: CDR1 SGDLS and CDR2 YYNGEE. The chain's CDR3 is CASSIRQGESDTEAFF. The CDR3, as DNA: TGTGCCAGCAGCATCCGACAGGGGGAATCGGACACTGAAGCTTTCTTT.

V is TRBV5-4 and J is TRBJ1-2; 9 bases agree with TRBD1. The CDR3 spans 15 residues. Germline CDR1 reads SGHNT; CDR2 reads YYREEE (reference sequence). With 5 bases clipped from V and 5 bases from J, the junction kept 10 bases outside the gene matches. DNA for the CDR3: TGTGCCAGCAGTCCAACAGGGGGCGCTGGTTATGGCTACACCTTC. Translation: CASSPTGGAGYGYTF.

V and J are TRBV29-1 and TRBJ2-1; D gene unclear. V lost 4 bases and J lost 2, with 15 bases in between. The CDR3 is made up of 15 amino acids. CDR1 and CDR2 from the germline V gene are SQVTM and ANQGSEA. The CDR3 DNA sequence: TGCAGCGTTGCCTCAGGCGCTACCACCTACAATGAGCAGTTCTTC. Amino acid sequence: CSVASGATTYNEQFF.

This sequence joins TRBV30 and TRBJ2-7; the match to TRBD2 covers 10 bases. J lost 0 bases, V lost 0 bases, and 2 bases had no gene match. CDR3 length equals 15 residues. Germline loops: CDR1 GTSNPN, CDR2 SVGIG (reference sequence). This CDR3 is CAWSVPSGGSYEQYF. CDR3 nucleotide sequence: TGTGCCTGGAGTGTACCTAGCGGGGGCTCCTACGAGCAGTACTTC.